This T cell receptor beta chain was sequenced during a study of CD8 T cells in ankylosing spondylitis (dated 2017 in TCRdb). Some background on the complete study: To find TCR variants linked to disease, the study profiled T cell receptor beta repertoires in ankylosing spondylitis patients and healthy donors. Peripheral blood samples were taken, and synovial fluid was additionally collected from ankylosing spondylitis patients. In total, the full study cohort was made up of roughly 110 healthy donors and 25 to 30 ankylosing spondylitis patients.

The CDR3 starts with the cysteine, ends with the phenylalanine, and has 15 residues. The DNA shown is the 45-base CDR3, in frame from base 1. After removal of 5 bases from V and 8 bases from J, the junction retains 7 bases not matched to a gene. With respect to this clonotype: Which antigen it targets is not known. Base qualities are not recorded, but no much larger clone differs from it by a single base.

Summary of the overall study and its limitations: A CD8+ phenotype was shown by the disease-linked clones, which were found at relatively low frequencies in peripheral blood. The disease-linked clones were reported to be significantly enriched in matched synovial fluid samples from ankylosing spondylitis patients. A TCR beta motif of several highly homologous amino acid variants appeared characteristic of blood from ankylosing spondylitis patients. Some motif variants were previously reported in synovial fluid and blood of reactive arthritis patients, suggesting common disease-initiation mechanisms.

Reads for this sample came from an Illumina HiSeq 2500. TCR beta libraries were prepared by quantitative 5'-RACE with molecular barcodes. Per the original workflow: A new computational method, built on a probabilistic model of VDJ rearrangement, was used to identify disease-linked TCR variants. TCRdb itself trimmed the public reads at Q25 with fastp, ran MiXCR and retained productive beta chains. Rows are combined by CDR3 protein, so each entry shows the most common genes and DNA. The V and J calls shown here were made by TCRdb, not taken from the authors' results. The sample table records around 130,000 distinct CDR3 sequences; roughly a sixth of these occur just once. 30% to 35% of the sample is in the top ten clones.

The chain is made from TRBV12-3 or TRBV12-4 and TRBJ1-4; TRBD1 matches 11 bases in the middle. The sequence was obtained from a male donor with ankylosing spondylitis. Sequencing input: blood, either unsorted or a sorted T cell fraction (not recorded which). The CDR3 corresponds to CASSPRTGGLEKLFF. The sequenced DNA: TGTGCCAGCAGTCCGAGGACAGGGGGCCTCGAAAAACTGTTTTTT.